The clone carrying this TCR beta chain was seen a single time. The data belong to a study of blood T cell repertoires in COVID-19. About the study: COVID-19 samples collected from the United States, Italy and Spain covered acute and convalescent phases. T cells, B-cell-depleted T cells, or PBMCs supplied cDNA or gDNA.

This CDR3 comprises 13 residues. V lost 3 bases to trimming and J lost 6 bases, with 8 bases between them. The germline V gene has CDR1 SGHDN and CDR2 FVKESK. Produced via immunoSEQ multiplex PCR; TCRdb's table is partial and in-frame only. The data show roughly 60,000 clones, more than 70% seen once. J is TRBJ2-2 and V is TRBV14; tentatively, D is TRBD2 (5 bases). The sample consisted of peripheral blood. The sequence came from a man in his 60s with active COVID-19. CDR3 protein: CASSHASPGELFF. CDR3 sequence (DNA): TGTGCCAGCAGCCACGCTAGCCCCGGGGAGCTGTTTTTT.